This T cell receptor beta chain was sequenced in a study of blood T cell repertoires in COVID-19. The germline CDR1 and CDR2 sequences are MNHNS and SASEGT. This CDR3 contains 14 residues. V lost 3 bases and J lost 2; bases outside the gene matches: 3. Profiling relied on immunoSEQ multiplex PCR, and the TCRdb table lists in-frame clones only, not all of them. The table lists a few hundred thousand clones, roughly 87% of them singletons. Participant-given clinical history determined each cohort assignment. Before being deemed recovered, Cohort 3 donors had two negative PCRs, clearance, or symptom resolution.

The sample taken for sequencing was PBMCs or T cells enriched from blood (not recorded which). This sequence joins TRBV6-1 and TRBJ1-2; 7 nucleotides line up with TRBD1. The sequence was obtained from a woman in her 30s who had recovered from COVID-19. The CDR3 DNA reads as TGTGCCAGCAGTGATGGGACAGTCAACTATGGCTACACCTTC. Protein sequence: CASSDGTVNYGYTF.